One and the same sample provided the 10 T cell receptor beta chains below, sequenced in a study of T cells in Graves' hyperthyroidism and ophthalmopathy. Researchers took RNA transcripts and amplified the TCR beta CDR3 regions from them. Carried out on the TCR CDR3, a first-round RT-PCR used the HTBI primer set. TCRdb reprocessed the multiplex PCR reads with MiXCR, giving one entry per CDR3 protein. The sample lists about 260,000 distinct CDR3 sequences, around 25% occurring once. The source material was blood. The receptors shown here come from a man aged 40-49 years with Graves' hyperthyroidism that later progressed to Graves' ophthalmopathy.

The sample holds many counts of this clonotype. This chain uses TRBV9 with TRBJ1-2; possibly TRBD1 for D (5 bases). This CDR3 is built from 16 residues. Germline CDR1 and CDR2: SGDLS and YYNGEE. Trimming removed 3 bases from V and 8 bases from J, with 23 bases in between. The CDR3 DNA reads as TGTGCCAGCAGCGGACGCAGGGCAGACCCCTTAGGGGGCTACACCTTC. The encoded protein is CASSGRRADPLGGYTF.

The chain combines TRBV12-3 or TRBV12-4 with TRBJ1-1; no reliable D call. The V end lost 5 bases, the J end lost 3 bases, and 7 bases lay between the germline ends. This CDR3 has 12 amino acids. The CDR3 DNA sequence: TGTGCCAGCAGTCGGTCGGACACTGAAGCTTTCTTT. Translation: CASSRSDTEAFF.

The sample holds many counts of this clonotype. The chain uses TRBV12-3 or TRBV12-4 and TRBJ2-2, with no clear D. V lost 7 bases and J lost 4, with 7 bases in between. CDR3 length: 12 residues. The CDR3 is CASTNPTGELFF. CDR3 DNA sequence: TGTGCCAGCACCAACCCCACCGGGGAGCTGTTTTTT.

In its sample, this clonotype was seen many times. CDR3 residues: CAIATQGGAEAFF. Here the CDR3 DNA reads TGTGCCATCGCAACTCAGGGGGGAGCTGAAGCTTTCTTT. The chain couples TRBV10-3 to TRBJ1-1; 7 bases fit TRBD1. Germline CDR1 and CDR2: ENHRY and SYGVKD. V trimming: 8 bases; J trimming: 6 bases; junction bases outside the gene matches: 9. This CDR3 spans 13 amino acids.

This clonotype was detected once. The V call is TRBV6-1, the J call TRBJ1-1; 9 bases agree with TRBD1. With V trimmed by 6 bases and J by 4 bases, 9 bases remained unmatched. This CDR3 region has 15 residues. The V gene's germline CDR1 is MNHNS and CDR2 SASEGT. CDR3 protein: CASSQFDRGGTEAFF. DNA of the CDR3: TGTGCCAGCAGCCAATTCGACAGGGGGGGCACTGAAGCTTTCTTT.

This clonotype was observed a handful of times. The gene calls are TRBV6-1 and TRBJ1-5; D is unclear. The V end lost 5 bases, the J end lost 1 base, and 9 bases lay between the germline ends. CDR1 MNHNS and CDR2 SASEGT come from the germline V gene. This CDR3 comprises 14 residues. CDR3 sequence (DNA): TGTGCCAGCAGTAAAAGACAAAGCAATCAGCCCCAGCATTTT. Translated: CASSKRQSNQPQHF.

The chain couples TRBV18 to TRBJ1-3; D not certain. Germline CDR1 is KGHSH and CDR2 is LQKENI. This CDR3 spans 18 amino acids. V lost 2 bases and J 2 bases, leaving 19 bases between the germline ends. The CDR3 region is CASSPGSARDNPGNTIYF. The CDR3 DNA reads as TGTGCCAGCTCACCAGGATCGGCCAGAGATAACCCTGGAAACACCATATATTTT.

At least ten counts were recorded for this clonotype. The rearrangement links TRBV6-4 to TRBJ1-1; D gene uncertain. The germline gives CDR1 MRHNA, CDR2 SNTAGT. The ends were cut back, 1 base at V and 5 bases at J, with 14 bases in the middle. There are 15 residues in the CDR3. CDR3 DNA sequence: TGTGCCAGCAGTGACTTCCGGGTAATCGGGACTGAAGCTTTCTTT. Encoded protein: CASSDFRVIGTEAFF.

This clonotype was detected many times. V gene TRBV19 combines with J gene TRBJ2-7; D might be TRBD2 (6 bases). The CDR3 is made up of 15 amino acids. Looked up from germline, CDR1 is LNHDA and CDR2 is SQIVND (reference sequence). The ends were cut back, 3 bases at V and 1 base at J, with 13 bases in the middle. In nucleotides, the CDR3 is TGTGCCAGTAGTATTAAGTTCGGGGGATCCTACGAGCAGTACTTC. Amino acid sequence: CASSIKFGGSYEQYF. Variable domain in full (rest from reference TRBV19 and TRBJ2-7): DGGITQSPKYLFRKEGQNVTLSCEQNLNHDAMYWYRQDPGQGLRLIYYSQIVNDFQKGDIAEGYSVSREKKESFPLTVTSAQKNPTAFYLCASSIKFGGSYEQYFGPGTRLTVT.

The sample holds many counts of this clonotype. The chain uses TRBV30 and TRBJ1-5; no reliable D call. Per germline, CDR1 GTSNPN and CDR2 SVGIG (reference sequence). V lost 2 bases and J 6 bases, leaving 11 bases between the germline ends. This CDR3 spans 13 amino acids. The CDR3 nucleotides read TGTGCCTGGAGTTCCCCCCTCATTCAGCCCCAGCATTTT. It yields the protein CAWSSPLIQPQHF.